Listed here is a single T cell receptor (beta chain). Its antigen is as yet unknown. These data are taken from a study of T cells in narcolepsy. At the level of the study: Patients with NT1 or NT2 and healthy control donors were enrolled.

The study, taken as a whole, reports: HCRT-specific and TRIB2-specific autoreactive clonotypes appeared among same-patient CSF and blood CD4+ clonotypes. Reportedly, autoreactive clonotypes were serially detected in patients' blood but not controls'.

Assay: immunoSEQ multiplex PCR; the TCRdb copy retains only in-frame clones and omits some. The top ten clones hold about 1.2% of a sample with more than 20,000 clones, just over 90% of them seen once. Sequenced sample: CD45RA- memory CD4+ T cells from PBMCs. The sequence was obtained from a human donor with narcolepsy.

CDR3 in DNA: TGTGCCTGGAGGCTGAGGGCGGGAGCGTACGGGGAGCTGTTTTTT. This sequence encodes CAWRLRAGAYGELFF. The chain recombines TRBV30 with TRBJ2-2; 7 bases fit TRBD2. Germline V gene lookup returns CDR1 GTSNPN and CDR2 SVGIG (reference sequence). The V gene end was trimmed by 3 bases and the J gene end by 7 bases; junction bases not matched to a gene: 11. The CDR3 sequence is 15 residues long.